This T cell receptor (beta chain) was found in a study of patients and donors after allogeneic stem cell transplantation. This clonotype was counted many times. Trimming at V came to 3 bases and at J to 2 bases, leaving 7 bases not matched to a gene. Germline loops: CDR1 SGHRS, CDR2 YFSETQ. This CDR3 spans 15 amino acids. MiXCR, applied by TCRdb to the RT-PCR reads, yields one record per CDR3 protein. The repertoire holds 920,000 or so distinct CDR3 sequences, with over 15% as singletons. The chain links TRBV5-1 to TRBJ1-1; 7 nucleotides line up with TRBD1. The sequenced material came from blood, either unsorted or a sorted T cell fraction (not recorded which). The sequence was collected from a human donor who was either an allogeneic HSCT recipient or a stem cell or donor lymphocyte infusion donor (not recorded which). It is not recorded whose cells these are; they may come from a transplant donor. The CDR3 DNA reads as TGCGCCAGCAGCTGGGGAGGGACAGCTAACACTGAAGCTTTCTTT. As protein: CASSWGGTANTEAFF.